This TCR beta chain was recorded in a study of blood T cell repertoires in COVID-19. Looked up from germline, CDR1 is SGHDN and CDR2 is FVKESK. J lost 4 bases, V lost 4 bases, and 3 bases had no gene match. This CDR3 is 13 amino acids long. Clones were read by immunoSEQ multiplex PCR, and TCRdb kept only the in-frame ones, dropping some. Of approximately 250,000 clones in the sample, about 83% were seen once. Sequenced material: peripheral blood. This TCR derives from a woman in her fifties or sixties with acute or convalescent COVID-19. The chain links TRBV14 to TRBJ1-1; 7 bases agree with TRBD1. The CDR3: CASSLSGGTEAFF. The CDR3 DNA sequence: TGTGCCAGCAGCCTGTCAGGGGGCACTGAAGCTTTCTTT.